The rows below give T cell receptor beta chains drawn from one sample of a study of beta chain features in type 1 diabetes. The table came from immunoSEQ multiplex PCR; TCRdb's copy has only in-frame clones and leaves some out. The table records hundreds of thousands of clones, roughly 12% of them present only once. Sequencing was carried out using naive CD4+ T cells from blood. These receptors all stem from a woman between 18 and 29 years old with type 1 diabetes. CDR3s include the opening cysteine and the closing phenylalanine or tryptophan. The order of the fields is V gene, D gene, clone size, CDR3 length, J gene, CDR3 DNA, CDR3 protein. D genes are given only for firm matches. Part of the rows lack a size; the others show once, few, many or a class for expanded clones.

TRBV5-5	TRBD1	-	14	TRBJ2-1	TGTGCCAGCAGCTTGGCCGCAGGACAGGGGATTTCGTTCTTC	CASSLAAGQGISFF
TRBV9	-	-	12	TRBJ2-1	TGTGCCAGCAGCGTAGACCGGGGTGAGCAGTTCTTC	CASSVDRGEQFF
TRBV19	-	few	13	TRBJ1-2	TGTGCCAGCGGGACTCAGGGAGACTATGGCTACACCTTC	CASGTQGDYGYTF
TRBV5-1	-	-	14	TRBJ2-7	TGCGCCAGCAGCTTGGCACAGAGCTACGAGTGGCAGTACTTC	CASSLAQSYEWQYF
TRBV18	-	-	14	TRBJ1-5	TGTGCCAGCTCACGCTCCATGGGGGGTCAGCCCCAGCATTTT	CASSRSMGGQPQHF
TRBV11-2	-	-	13	TRBJ2-1	TGTGCCAGCAGCTCCCCCATCTACAATGAGCAGTTCTTC	CASSSPIYNEQFF
TRBV9	TRBD2	-	15	TRBJ2-7	TGTGCCAGCAGCGTAGATCGGGGGGGGTTCGAGGAGCAGTACTTC	CASSVDRGGFEEQYF
TRBV12-5	-	-	13	TRBJ2-5	TGTGCTAGTGGTTTGGTACAGGTGGAGACCCAGTACTTC	CASGLVQVETQYF
TRBV28	-	few	15	TRBJ2-7	TGTGCCAGCAGTCTCAGGGGCAGTACCTCCTACGAGCAGTACTTC	CASSLRGSTSYEQYF
TRBV2	-	few	14	TRBJ2-7	TGTGCCAGCAAGGAAAGGGGTAAAAGCTACGAGCAGTACTTC	CASKERGKSYEQYF
TRBV5-1	-	-	15	TRBJ2-1	TGCGCCAGCAGCCCCATGTGGGGCTCCAACAATGAGCAGTTCTTC	CASSPMWGSNNEQFF
TRBV7-8	-	-	13	TRBJ1-2	TGTGCCAGCAGTCTAGGCAGGGCGGCTGGCTACACCTTC	CASSLGRAAGYTF
TRBV30	-	few	13	TRBJ1-5	TGTGCCTGGAGTACCCAGGGGCACCAGCCCCAGCATTTT	CAWSTQGHQPQHF
TRBV29-1	-	-	14	TRBJ1-5	TGCAGCGTTGGGATTACAGGGTCCAATCAGCCCCAGCATTTT	CSVGITGSNQPQHF
TRBV25-1	-	few	15	TRBJ2-7	TGTGCCAGCAGTGAACGGGGTTTCGGAGATCTCGAGCAGTACTTC	CASSERGFGDLEQYF
TRBV10-3	-	-	16	TRBJ2-3	TGTGCCATCACCACCGCCCCCGCGAGGGTGGTAGATACGCAGTATTTT	CAITTAPARVVDTQYF
TRBV28	TRBD2	few	14	TRBJ2-5	TGTGCCAGCAGTTTATTCCTAAGCGGGATCGGCCAGTACTTC	CASSLFLSGIGQYF